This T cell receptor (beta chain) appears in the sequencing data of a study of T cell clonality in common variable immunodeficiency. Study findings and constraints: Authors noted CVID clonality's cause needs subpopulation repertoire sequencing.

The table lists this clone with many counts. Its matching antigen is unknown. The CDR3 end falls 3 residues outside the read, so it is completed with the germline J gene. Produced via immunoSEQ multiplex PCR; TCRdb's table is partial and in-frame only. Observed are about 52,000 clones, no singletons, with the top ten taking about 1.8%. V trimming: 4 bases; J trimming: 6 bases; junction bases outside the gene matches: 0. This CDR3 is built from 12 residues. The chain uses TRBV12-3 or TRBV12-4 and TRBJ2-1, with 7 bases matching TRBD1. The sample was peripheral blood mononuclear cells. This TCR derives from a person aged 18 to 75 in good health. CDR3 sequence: CASSSGGNEQFF. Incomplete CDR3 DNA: TGTGCCAGCAGTTCAGGGGGCAATGAG.